Each of the 22 T cell receptor beta chains below was sequenced from the same sample in a study of shared clonotypes between healthy human individuals. Here immunoSEQ multiplex PCR was the method, and the copy in TCRdb shows in-frame clones only, minus some. The sample has around 2,000,000 clones, less than 95% seen once. Naive CD8 cells lacked CD45RO and underwent positive selection for CCR7, leaving out terminally differentiated effector memory CD45RA+ cells. The sequenced material came from naive CD8+ T cells sorted from blood. The receptors stem from a man younger than 35 in good health.

A remark on this clone: One end of the junction is discordant with germline, which a read error may explain. This chain links TRBV4-1 with TRBJ1-1; TRBD1 is a possible D gene (5 bases). The CDR3 has 13 residues. CDR1 is MGHRA and CDR2 is YSYEKL in the germline V gene. In nucleotides, the CDR3 is TGCGCCAGCAGCCCAGAGAGTATCCAGGGCCCGCTCTTT. Translation: CASSPESIQGPLF.

J is TRBJ2-6 and V is TRBV6-6; D possibly corresponds to TRBD2 (6 bases). CDR3 length: 16 amino acids. CDR1 and CDR2 from the germline V gene are MNHNY and SVGAGI (reference sequence). V shed 2 bases and J shed 2 bases, with 10 bases lying between them. CDR3 region: CASSYRGGTGANVLTF. In DNA form, the CDR3 reads TGTGCCAGCAGTTACCGTGGAGGGACTGGGGCCAACGTCCTGACTTTC.

On this clone itself: Other nucleotide sequences in the sample specify the same CDR3. The rearrangement uses TRBV27 and TRBJ2-3; no firm D call. This CDR3 spans 14 amino acids. Per germline, CDR1 MNHEY and CDR2 SMNVEV (reference sequence). With 0 bases removed from V and 4 bases from J, the gap between germline ends came to 8 bases. The CDR3 DNA sequence: TGTGCCAGCAGTTTATCGGCAGGTCCAGATACGCAGTATTTT. Its translation: CASSLSAGPDTQYF.

This rearrangement joins TRBV6-1 to TRBJ1-5; no clear D gene. This CDR3 comprises 15 residues. Germline lookup yields CDR1 MNHNS and CDR2 SASEGT. V dropped 3 bases and J dropped 3 bases, with 12 bases sitting between them. This CDR3 reads CASSELKENNQPQHF. The DNA for the CDR3 is TGTGCCAGCAGTGAGTTAAAAGAGAACAATCAGCCCCAGCATTTT.

The chain has TRBV28 and TRBJ2-7, with 7 bases identical to TRBD1. This CDR3 has 14 amino acids. The J segment lost 5 bases and the V segment lost 7 bases, leaving 11 bases of the junction unmatched. CDR1 MDHEN and CDR2 SYDVKM come from the germline V gene. In DNA form, the CDR3 reads TGTGCCAGCAAATCCGGACAGGTTCCGAACGAGCAGTACTTC. Its protein product is CASKSGQVPNEQYF.

This rearrangement joins TRBV6-6 to TRBJ1-5; possible D gene TRBD1, 5 bases. V was trimmed by 6 bases and J by 4 bases, leaving 16 bases between them. The CDR3 is 15 residues long. CDR1 MNHNY and CDR2 SVGAGI come from the germline V gene (reference sequence). CDR3 DNA sequence: TGTGCCAGCAGGGACCTACAGGTCCGAAATCAGCCCCAGCATTTT. As protein: CASRDLQVRNQPQHF.

This chain links TRBV7-9 with TRBJ1-1; D might be TRBD1 (6 bases). Between the trimmed V and J ends, which lost 1 base and 8 bases, there was a span of 11 bases. Germline CDR1 SEHNR, CDR2 FQNEAQ (reference sequence). The length of the CDR3 is 13 residues. The CDR3 region is CASSLVIRGEAFF. Here the CDR3 DNA reads TGTGCCAGCAGCTTAGTTATCAGGGGCGAAGCTTTCTTT.

This sequence joins TRBV19 and TRBJ2-7; 10 bases are a match to TRBD1. In germline, CDR1 is LNHDA, CDR2 SQIVND (reference sequence). This CDR3 contains 13 residues. V shed 10 bases, J shed 2 bases, and the junction held 5 bases outside the gene matches. The CDR3 here is CATRGQGPYEQYF. The DNA of the CDR3 is TGTGCCACCCGGGGACAGGGGCCCTACGAGCAGTACTTC.

The chain uses TRBV27 and TRBJ2-6; D gene ambiguous. Trimming removed 5 bases from V and 0 bases from J, with 14 bases in between. The CDR3 sequence is 17 residues long. Germline-derived CDR1 and CDR2 are MNHEY and SMNVEV (reference sequence). CDR3 bases: TGTGCCAGCAGTGAAAACCCTCCACCCTCTGGGGCCAACGTCCTGACTTTC. Amino acid sequence: CASSENPPPSGANVLTF.

Here the CDR3 reads CASSLGQGTTVTSPLHF. CDR3 sequence (DNA): TGTGCCAGCAGCTTGGGGCAGGGAACGACAGTTACTTCACCCCTCCACTTT. This chain links TRBV5-4 with TRBJ1-6, with a tentative D call TRBD1 (5 bases). The germline V gene encodes CDR1 SGHNT and CDR2 YYREEE (reference sequence). V was trimmed by 0 bases and J by 9 bases, leaving 19 bases between them. This CDR3 has 17 residues.

V is TRBV4-1 and J is TRBJ2-5, with D uncertain. Per germline, CDR1 MGHRA and CDR2 YSYEKL. The length of the CDR3 is 14 residues. The germline V and J ends were trimmed by 1 base and 5 bases, with 11 bases remaining between them. The CDR3 spells CASSQVGYMETQYF. The CDR3 DNA follows: TGCGCCAGCAGCCAAGTGGGATATATGGAGACCCAGTACTTC.

The chain combines TRBV27 with TRBJ2-7, with 7 bases that match TRBD1. The CDR3 contains 15 residues. The germline V gene has CDR1 MNHEY and CDR2 SMNVEV (reference sequence). V was clipped by 6 bases and J by 0 bases; unmatched bases: 8. CDR3: CASSLTGYSSYEQYF. In DNA, the CDR3 is TGTGCCAGCAGCCTGACAGGGTACAGCTCCTACGAGCAGTACTTC.

V and J are TRBV30 and TRBJ2-5; 12 bases align to TRBD2. This CDR3 is built from 16 residues. Trimming removed 2 bases from V and 5 bases from J; junction bases left unmatched: 9. Germline V gene sequence: CDR1 GTSNPN, CDR2 SVGIG (reference sequence). As DNA, the CDR3 is TGTGCCTGGAGTTCTGGACTAGCGGGGAGGGGGGAGACCCAGTACTTC. Translating gives CAWSSGLAGRGETQYF.

The chain employs TRBV4-1 and TRBJ1-2, with 8 bases identical to TRBD1. The CDR3 is 16 residues long. CDR1 and CDR2 (germline): MGHRA, YSYEKL. The V and J ends lost 0 bases and 8 bases, in that order; junction bases with no gene match: 11. CDR3 region: CASSQETGETGEGYTF. The CDR3, as DNA: TGCGCCAGCAGCCAAGAAACAGGGGAGACAGGGGAGGGCTACACCTTC.

V gene TRBV4-1 combines with J gene TRBJ2-7, with 8 bases fitting TRBD2. Germline V CDR1 and CDR2: MGHRA, YSYEKL. The CDR3 spans 15 residues. V was clipped by 3 bases and J by 3 bases; unmatched bases: 7. CDR3 sequence reads: CASSHSAGDIYEQYF. The DNA of the CDR3 is TGCGCCAGCAGCCATTCAGCGGGGGACATCTACGAGCAGTACTTC.

V and J are TRBV4-1 and TRBJ2-7, with 12 positions matching TRBD2. The V segment lost 3 bases and the J segment 1 base; nucleotides outside the gene matches: 1. Germline CDR1 and CDR2: MGHRA and YSYEKL. CDR3 length: 15 amino acids. CDR3 DNA sequence: TGCGCCAGCAGCCATACTAGCGGGGGGTCCTACGAGCAGTACTTC. Translated: CASSHTSGGSYEQYF.

The gene calls are TRBV9 and TRBJ2-2; D might be TRBD1 (5 bases). Looked up from germline, CDR1 is SGDLS and CDR2 is YYNGEE. CDR3 length equals 15 residues. With 0 bases removed from V and 4 bases from J, the gap between germline ends came to 10 bases. The CDR3 nucleotides read TGTGCCAGCAGCGTAGAAAGGACAACCACCGGGGAGCTGTTTTTT. Translating gives CASSVERTTTGELFF.

On this clone: At one end, the junction sequence differs from germline, possibly due to a read error. The chain recombines TRBV7-7 with TRBJ2-5; no reliable D call. This CDR3 has 15 residues. Germline values: CDR1 SSHAT, CDR2 FNYEAQ (reference sequence). CDR3 amino acids: CASSRSPSEGETQYF. The CDR3 DNA reads as TGTGCTAGCAGCCGATCCCCTTCCGAAGGAGAGACCCAGTACTTC.

The chain has TRBV19 and TRBJ1-4; D remains ambiguous. This CDR3 is built from 12 residues. In germline, CDR1 is LNHDA, CDR2 SQIVND (reference sequence). The V end lost 3 bases, the J end lost 4 bases, and 3 bases lay between the germline ends. CDR3 DNA: TGTGCCAGTAGTATCGGTAATGAAAAACTGTTTTTT. Its translation is CASSIGNEKLFF.

The chain has TRBV27 and TRBJ1-2, with D unresolved. The V gene's germline CDR1 is MNHEY and CDR2 SMNVEV (reference sequence). CDR3 length: 15 residues. The V end lost 2 bases, the J end lost 1 base, and 11 bases lay between the germline ends. The CDR3 nucleotides are TGTGCCAGCAGTTTAGTCGGCGGATTTAACTATGGCTACACCTTC. Amino acids: CASSLVGGFNYGYTF.

The CDR3 sequence is CASSLRNSGEKLFF. The CDR3 DNA reads TGTGCCAGCAGTTTGAGGAACTCAGGGGAAAAACTGTTTTTT. This chain joins TRBV28 and TRBJ1-4, with a tentative D call TRBD1 (5 bases). V dropped 3 bases and J dropped 8 bases, with 13 bases sitting between them. This CDR3 has 14 residues. Germline V gene data show CDR1 as MDHEN and CDR2 as SYDVKM.

The genes are TRBV7-9 and TRBJ2-7; 7 positions agree with TRBD1. Germline CDR1 and CDR2: SEHNR and FQNEAQ (reference sequence). The CDR3 loop spans 14 amino acids. Trimming took 8 bases from V and 3 from J; bases not matched to a gene: 10. CDR3 residues: CASGSETGYYEQYF. CDR3 coding DNA: TGTGCCAGCGGTTCCGAGACAGGGTACTACGAGCAGTACTTC.